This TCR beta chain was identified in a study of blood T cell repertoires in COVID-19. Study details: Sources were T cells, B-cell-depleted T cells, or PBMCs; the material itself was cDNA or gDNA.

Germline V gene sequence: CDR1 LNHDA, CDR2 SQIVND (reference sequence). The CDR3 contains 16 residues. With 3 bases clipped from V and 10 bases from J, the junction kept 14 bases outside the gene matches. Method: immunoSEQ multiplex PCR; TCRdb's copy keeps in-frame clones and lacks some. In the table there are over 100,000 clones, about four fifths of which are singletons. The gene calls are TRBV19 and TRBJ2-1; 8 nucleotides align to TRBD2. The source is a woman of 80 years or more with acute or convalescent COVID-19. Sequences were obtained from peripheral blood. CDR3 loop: CASSIGLARGDYEQFF. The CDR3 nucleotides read TGTGCCAGTAGTATTGGACTAGCCCGGGGTGACTACGAGCAGTTCTTC.